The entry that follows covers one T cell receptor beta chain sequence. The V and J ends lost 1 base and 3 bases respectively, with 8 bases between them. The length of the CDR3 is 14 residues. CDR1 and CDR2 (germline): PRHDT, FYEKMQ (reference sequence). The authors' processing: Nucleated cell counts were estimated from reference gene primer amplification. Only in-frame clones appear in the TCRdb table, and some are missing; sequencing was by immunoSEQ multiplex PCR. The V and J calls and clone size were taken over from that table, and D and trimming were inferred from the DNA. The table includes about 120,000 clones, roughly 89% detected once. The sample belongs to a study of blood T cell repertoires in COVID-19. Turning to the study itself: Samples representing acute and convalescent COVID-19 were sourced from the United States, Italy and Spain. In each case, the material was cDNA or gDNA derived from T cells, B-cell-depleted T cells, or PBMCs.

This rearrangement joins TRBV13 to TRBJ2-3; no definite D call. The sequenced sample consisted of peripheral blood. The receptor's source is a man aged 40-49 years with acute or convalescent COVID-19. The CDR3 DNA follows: TGTGCCAGCAGCTTAGACGAGTATACAGATACGCAGTATTTT. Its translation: CASSLDEYTDTQYF.